The rows below give T cell receptor beta chains drawn from one sample of a study of cytomegalovirus exposure and HLA in healthy donors. Method: immunoSEQ multiplex PCR; TCRdb's copy keeps in-frame clones and lacks some. The sample lists around 50,000 clones, around 83% occurring once. Sequenced input: PBMCs. These receptors were taken from a man in his forties in good health and CMV-seronegative. Both conserved end residues are part of each CDR3. A D gene is named only where the DNA matches it firmly. The listing skips clone size in some rows; elsewhere it reads once, few, many or a size class.

>TRBV19|TRBJ1-2|.|.
CASTIWGQRGYTF
TGTGCCAGTACCATCTGGGGGCAGCGGGGCTACACCTTC
>TRBV7-2|TRBJ1-6|.|.
CASSHLRFSSPLHF
TGTGCCAGCAGTCACCTACGGTTCTCTTCACCCCTCCACTTT
>TRBV4-2|TRBJ1-1|.|.
CASSPEGRRGTEAFF
TGTGCCAGCAGCCCAGAGGGGCGGAGGGGCACTGAAGCTTTCTTT
>TRBV7-2|TRBJ2-5|.|.
CASSLEFRLAQYF
TGTGCCAGCAGCTTAGAATTCCGGTTGGCCCAGTACTTC
>TRBV29-1|TRBJ1-2|.|TRBD1
CSVGPGAGGGYGYTF
TGCAGCGTTGGTCCGGGGGCAGGGGGCGGCTATGGCTACACCTTC
>TRBV28|TRBJ1-6|.|.
CASSPRGNPNPPLHF
TGTGCCAGCAGCCCCAGGGGTAATCCTAATCCACCCCTCCACTTT
>TRBV9|TRBJ2-3|.|TRBD2
CASSGTSGTDTQYF
TGTGCCAGCAGCGGGACTAGTGGGACAGATACGCAGTATTTT
>TRBV7-9|TRBJ2-1|.|.
CASSPGQEPYNEQFF
TGTGCCAGCAGCCCCGGTCAGGAACCCTACAATGAGCAGTTCTTC
>TRBV18|TRBJ1-2|.|.
CASSPQGLSPGYPF
TGTGCCAGCTCACCACAGGGGTTAAGTCCTGGCTACCCCTTC
>TRBV9|TRBJ2-2|.|TRBD1
CASSSKTGASPRGTGELFF
TGTGCCAGCAGCTCGAAGACAGGGGCCTCACCCCGTGGCACCGGGGAGCTGTTTTTT
>TRBV5-4|TRBJ2-1|few|.
CASRVASSYNEQFF
TGTGCCAGCAGAGTCGCGAGCTCCTACAATGAGCAGTTCTTC
>TRBV2|TRBJ2-2|.|TRBD1
CAMRGQGRTGELFF
TGTGCCATGAGGGGACAGGGGAGGACCGGGGAGCTGTTTTTT
>TRBV6-1|TRBJ1-5|.|TRBD1
CASDLPGQGAQPQHF
TGTGCCAGTGACCTCCCAGGACAGGGGGCCCAGCCCCAGCATTTT
>TRBV6-6|TRBJ2-3|.|TRBD2
CASSSPLAGGTDTQYF
TGTGCCAGCAGTTCCCCGCTAGCGGGGGGCACAGATACGCAGTATTTT
>TRBV12-5|TRBJ2-5|.|.
CASGSGYQETQYF
TGTGCTAGTGGATCAGGGTACCAAGAGACCCAGTACTTC
>TRBV19|TRBJ2-5|.|TRBD1
CASSTAGTGGETQYF
TGTGCCAGTAGTACCGCCGGGACAGGGGGAGAGACCCAGTACTTC
>TRBV2|TRBJ2-1|few|TRBD2
CASRPRTSGGTNEQFF
TGTGCCAGCAGACCCAGGACTAGCGGGGGGACCAATGAGCAGTTCTTC
>TRBV15|TRBJ1-4|.|.
CATSRSRNEKLFF
TGTGCCACCAGCAGAAGCCGTAATGAAAAACTGTTTTTT
>TRBV9|TRBJ2-1|.|.
CASSPEGRGGFSEQFF
TGTGCCAGCAGCCCCGAGGGCAGGGGTGGTTTTAGTGAGCAGTTCTTC
>TRBV21-1|TRBJ1-2|.|.
CASSPVRDRGPSGYTF
TGTGCCAGCAGCCCTGTCCGGGACAGGGGCCCGTCGGGCTACACCTTC
>TRBV7-9|TRBJ2-1|.|TRBD2
CASSLRASGGASEQFF
TGTGCCAGCAGCTTAAGGGCTAGCGGGGGGGCAAGTGAGCAGTTCTTC
>TRBV27|TRBJ1-4|.|.
CASGPGGPLTNEKLFF
TGTGCCAGCGGCCCGGGGGGGCCCCTAACTAATGAAAAACTGTTTTTT
>TRBV6-4|TRBJ2-1|.|.
CASSGGTSVGEQFF
TGTGCCAGCAGTGGAGGGACATCGGTGGGTGAGCAGTTCTTC
>TRBV5-5|TRBJ1-3|.|TRBD1
CASSLVGTGGGNTIYF
TGTGCCAGCAGCTTGGTTGGGACAGGGGGTGGAAACACCATATATTTT
>TRBV5-1|TRBJ2-3|.|TRBD2
CASSPSGRRGSGTDTQYF
TGCGCCAGCAGCCCATCCGGTCGGCGGGGGTCGGGCACAGATACGCAGTATTTT
>TRBV7-9|TRBJ1-1|few|TRBD1
CASSSQTGAITEAFF
TGTGCCAGCAGCTCCCAGACAGGGGCGATCACTGAAGCTTTCTTT
>TRBV14|TRBJ1-6|.|.
CASSQESTWGDNSPLHF
TGTGCCAGCAGCCAAGAAAGCACCTGGGGGGATAATTCACCCCTCCACTTT
>TRBV7-2|TRBJ1-1|once|.
CASSLVSGRGGNTEAFF
TGTGCCAGCAGCTTAGTTTCGGGACGCGGGGGGAACACTGAAGCTTTCTTT